This T cell receptor beta chain originates from a study of vaccination effects on CD4 cells after COVID-19. On the study more broadly: Two-dose vaccination with either BNT162b2 or mRNA-1273 was given to the participants.

Using viral peptide pools, the ViraFEST assay grew out antigen-specific CD4+ T cells prior to sequencing. Once cultured for 10 days, the cells underwent separation to obtain CD4+ T cells. Nucleocapsid antibodies were negative in the vaccine recipients, who had never had SARS-CoV-2 infection. This clone was recorded a few times. What it binds is not known. The CDR3 length is 14 residues. The V gene end was trimmed by 4 bases and the J gene end by 3 bases; junction bases not matched to a gene: 6. Germline CDR1 reads GTSNPN; CDR2 reads SVGIG (reference sequence). Using immunoSEQ multiplex PCR, the repertoire was profiled, and TCRdb retains in-frame clones only, with some absent. This sample has about 38,000 clones; under 75% occur once, and the top ten carry approximately 22%.

This sequence was found in a human donor who received a COVID-19 vaccine. This chain connects TRBV30 to TRBJ1-2; 9 bases are shared with TRBD1. This material consisted of CD4+ T cells from PBMCs cultured with SARS-CoV-2 spike peptides, taken before COVID-19 vaccination. As DNA, the CDR3 is TGTGCCTGGATAACGGGACAGGGATACTATGGCTACACCTTC. This translates into CAWITGQGYYGYTF.